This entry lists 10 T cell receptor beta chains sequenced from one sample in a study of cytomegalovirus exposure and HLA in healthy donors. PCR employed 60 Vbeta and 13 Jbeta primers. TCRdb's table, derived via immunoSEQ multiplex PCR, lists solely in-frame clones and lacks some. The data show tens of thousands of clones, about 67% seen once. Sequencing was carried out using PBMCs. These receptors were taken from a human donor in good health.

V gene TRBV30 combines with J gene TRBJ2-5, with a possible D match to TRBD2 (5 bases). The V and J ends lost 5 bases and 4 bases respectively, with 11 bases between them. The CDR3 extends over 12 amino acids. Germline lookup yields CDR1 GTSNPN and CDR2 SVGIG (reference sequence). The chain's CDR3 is CAWGSSGETQYF. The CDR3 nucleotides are TGTGCCTGGGGGAGTTCGGGAGAGACCCAGTACTTC.

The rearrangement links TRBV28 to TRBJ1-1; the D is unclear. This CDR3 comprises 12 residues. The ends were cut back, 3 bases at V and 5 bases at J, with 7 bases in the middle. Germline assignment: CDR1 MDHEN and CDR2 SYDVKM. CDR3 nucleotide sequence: TGTGCCAGCAGTTTCGCGGGTACTGAAGCTTTCTTT. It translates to CASSFAGTEAFF.

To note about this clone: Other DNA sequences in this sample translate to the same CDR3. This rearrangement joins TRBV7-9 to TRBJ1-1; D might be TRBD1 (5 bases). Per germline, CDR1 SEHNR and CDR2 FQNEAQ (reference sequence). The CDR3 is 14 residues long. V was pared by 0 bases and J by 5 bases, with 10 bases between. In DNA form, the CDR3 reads TGTGCCAGCAGCTTAGCCCAGGGTGGAACTGAAGCTTTCTTT. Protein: CASSLAQGGTEAFF.

The DNA of the CDR3 is TGCAGCGTTCCCGGGACAGAATATGGCTACACCTTC. Amino acids: CSVPGTEYGYTF. The chain couples TRBV29-1 to TRBJ1-2; 7 positions match TRBD1. Trimming removed 5 bases from V and 5 bases from J; junction bases left unmatched: 5. CDR1 and CDR2 from the germline V gene are SQVTM and ANQGSEA. This CDR3 is built from 12 residues.

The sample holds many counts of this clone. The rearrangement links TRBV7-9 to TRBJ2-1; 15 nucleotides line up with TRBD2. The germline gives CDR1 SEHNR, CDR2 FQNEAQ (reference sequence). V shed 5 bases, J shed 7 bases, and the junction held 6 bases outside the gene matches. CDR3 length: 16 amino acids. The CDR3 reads CASSPGTSGRINEQFF. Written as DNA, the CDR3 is TGTGCCAGCAGCCCCGGGACTAGCGGGAGGATAAATGAGCAGTTCTTC.

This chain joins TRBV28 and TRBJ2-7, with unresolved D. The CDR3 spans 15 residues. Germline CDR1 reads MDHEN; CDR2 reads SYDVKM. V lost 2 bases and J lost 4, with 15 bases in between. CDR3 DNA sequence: TGTGCCAGCAGTTTACGTCTAGGTTACTCATACGAGCAGTACTTC. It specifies CASSLRLGYSYEQYF. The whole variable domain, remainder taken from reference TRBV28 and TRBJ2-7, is DVKVTQSSRYLVKRTGEKVFLECVQDMDHENMFWYRQDPGLGLRLIYFSYDVKMKEKGDIPEGYSVSREKKERFSLILESASTNQTSMYLCASSLRLGYSYEQYFGPGTRLTVT.

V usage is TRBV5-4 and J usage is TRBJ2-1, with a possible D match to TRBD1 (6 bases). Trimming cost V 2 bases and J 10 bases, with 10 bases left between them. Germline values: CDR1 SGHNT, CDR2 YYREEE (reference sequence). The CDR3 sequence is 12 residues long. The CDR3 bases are TGTGCCAGCAGCTTTCAGGGGAAAGAGCAGTTCTTC. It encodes CASSFQGKEQFF.

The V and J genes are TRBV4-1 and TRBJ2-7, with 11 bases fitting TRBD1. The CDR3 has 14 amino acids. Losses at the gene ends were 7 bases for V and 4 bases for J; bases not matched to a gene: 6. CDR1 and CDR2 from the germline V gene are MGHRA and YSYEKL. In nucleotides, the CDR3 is TGCGCCAGCACTACGGGACAGGGGGATTACGAGCAGTACTTC. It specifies CASTTGQGDYEQYF.

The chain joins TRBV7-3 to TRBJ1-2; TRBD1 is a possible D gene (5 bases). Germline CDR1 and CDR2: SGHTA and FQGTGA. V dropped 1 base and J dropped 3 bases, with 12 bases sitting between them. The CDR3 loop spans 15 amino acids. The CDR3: CASSLKRGGHYGYTF. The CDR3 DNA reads TGTGCCAGCAGCTTAAAAAGGGGCGGACACTATGGCTACACCTTC. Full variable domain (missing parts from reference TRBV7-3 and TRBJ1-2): GAGVSQTPSNKVTEKGKYVELRCDPISGHTALYWYRQSLGQGPEFLIYFQGTGAADDSGLPNDRFFAVRPEGSVSTLKIQRTERGDSAVYLCASSLKRGGHYGYTFGSGTRLTVV.

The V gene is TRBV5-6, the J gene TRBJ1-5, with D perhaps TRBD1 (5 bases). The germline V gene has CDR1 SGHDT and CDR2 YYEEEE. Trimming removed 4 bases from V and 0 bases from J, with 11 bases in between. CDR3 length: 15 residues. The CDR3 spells CASSLKQVSNQPQHF. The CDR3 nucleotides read TGTGCCAGCAGCCTAAAACAGGTTAGCAATCAGCCCCAGCATTTT.